This TCR beta chain comes out of a study of T cells in Graves' hyperthyroidism and ophthalmopathy. Study in general: Peripheral blood samples were taken at initial diagnosis, prior to any treatment.

This clonotype was seen many times. Researchers took RNA transcripts and amplified the TCR beta CDR3 regions from them. The HTBI primer set drove a first-round RT-PCR of the TCR CDR3. In TCRdb, the multiplex PCR reads were re-called with MiXCR into one record per CDR3 protein. The sample has over 300,000 distinct CDR3 sequences; about 15% are singletons. Sequenced sample: blood. The source of this sequence is a woman aged 55-70 years with Graves' hyperthyroidism.

This chain's CDR3 is CSASGEARRLNTEAFF. For the CDR3, the DNA is TGCAGTGCTAGCGGAGAGGCCAGGAGACTGAACACTGAAGCTTTCTTT. The V gene is TRBV20-1, the J gene TRBJ1-1, with D uncertain. The CDR3 runs to 16 residues. Per germline, CDR1 DFQATT and CDR2 SNEGSKA (reference sequence). Trimming took 3 bases from V and 0 from J, leaving 17 bases between them.